Listed below are T cell receptor beta chains from one sample, sequenced in a study of T-cell memory formation after mild COVID-19. From the 5' RACE reads, TCRdb called clonotypes with MiXCR, one entry per CDR3 protein. The table shows over 120,000 distinct CDR3 sequences, with approximately 26% occurring only once. The specimen was PBMCs or a T cell subset sorted from them (not recorded which). These receptors originate from an adult woman who had mild COVID-19 (a few samples of this study predate the infection). Cell type and time point are not known. CDR3s include the opening cysteine and the closing phenylalanine or tryptophan. Fields, in order: D gene, clone size, V gene, J gene, CDR3 protein, CDR3 DNA. D genes are given only for firm matches. Clone size appears in some rows only: once, few, many, or a class for an expanded clone.

>-|few|TRBV12-3/TRBV12-4|TRBJ1-5
CASSLGASNQPQHF
TGTGCCAGCAGTTTAGGGGCTAGCAATCAGCCCCAGCATTTT
>-|-|TRBV19|TRBJ1-1
CASSIDRDLGNTEAFF
TGTGCCAGTAGTATAGACCGGGACCTAGGGAACACTGAAGCTTTCTTT
>-|-|TRBV7-9|TRBJ1-2
CASSFPRDGYTF
TGTGCCAGCAGCTTCCCAAGGGATGGCTACACCTTC
>-|-|TRBV7-6|TRBJ1-1
CASSLAESGNLNTEAFF
TGTGCCAGCAGCTTAGCGGAAAGCGGGAACCTGAACACTGAAGCTTTCTTT
>-|-|TRBV21-1|TRBJ2-6
CASSKERGPSGANVLTF
TGTGCCAGCAGCAAAGAACGAGGACCGAGCGGGGCCAACGTCCTGACTTTC
>-|few|TRBV4-1|TRBJ2-7
CASSQVTGTPYEQYF
TGCGCCAGCAGCCAAGTGACAGGGACTCCCTACGAGCAGTACTTC
>-|-|TRBV29-1|TRBJ1-1
CSVVDGGNTEAFF
TGCAGCGTTGTGGACGGGGGTAACACTGAAGCTTTCTTT
>-|few|TRBV21-1|TRBJ2-7
CASSKVHKGGRAYEQYF
TGTGCCAGCAGCAAAGTACACAAGGGCGGGAGGGCCTACGAGCAGTACTTC
>-|-|TRBV7-6|TRBJ2-1
CASSLGAGRSYNEQFF
TGTGCCAGCAGCTTAGGGGCGGGGCGCTCCTACAATGAGCAGTTCTTC
>-|-|TRBV11-1|TRBJ2-1
CASSYTYGLINEQFF
TGTGCCAGCAGCTATACCTATGGACTGATTAATGAGCAGTTCTTC
>-|-|TRBV20-1|TRBJ2-3
CSASVESTDTQYF
TGCAGTGCTAGTGTCGAGAGCACAGATACGCAGTATTTT
>TRBD2|-|TRBV11-2|TRBJ2-1
CASSPRDYGTSWEQFF
TGTGCCAGCAGCCCCCGGGACTACGGGACCTCATGGGAGCAGTTCTTC
>-|-|TRBV4-2|TRBJ2-7
CASSHGPTYEQYF
TGTGCCAGCAGCCATGGACCTACCTACGAGCAGTACTTC
>-|few|TRBV6-6|TRBJ2-7
CASTGGGEQYF
TGTGCCAGCACTGGCGGCGGCGAGCAGTACTTC
>TRBD2|few|TRBV27|TRBJ2-3
CASQGLAWGGDTQYF
TGTGCCAGCCAGGGACTAGCGTGGGGAGGAGATACGCAGTATTTT